This T cell receptor (beta chain) comes out of a study of blood T cell repertoires in COVID-19. Study-level information: The United States, Italy and Spain were the sources of the acute and convalescent COVID-19 samples. T cells, B-cell-depleted T cells, or PBMCs supplied cDNA or gDNA.

The CDR3 sequence is 12 residues long. V lost 5 bases to trimming and J lost 7 bases; unmatched junction nucleotides: 5. Germline CDR1 reads SGHRS; CDR2 reads YFSETQ. This table comes from immunoSEQ multiplex PCR, and its TCRdb copy is limited to in-frame clones, with some not included. This table holds roughly 300,000 clones, roughly 90% found once. Cohort allocation depended upon clinical history that participants reported. Cohort 3 recovered donors had two negative PCRs, clearance, or symptom resolution. The sample consisted of PBMCs or T cells enriched from blood (not recorded which). The receptor was derived from a woman aged 25 to 39 who had recovered from COVID-19. This sequence joins TRBV5-1 and TRBJ1-2; TRBD1 agrees at 7 bases. Here the CDR3 DNA reads TGCGCCAGCAGTTCCCAGGGGGTTGGCTACACCTTC. As protein: CASSSQGVGYTF.